One TCR beta chain is described in this entry. Its specificity is unknown. This sample was taken from a study of T cells in Graves' hyperthyroidism and ophthalmopathy. Overall study results and limits: Blood also showed most of the thyroid clonotypes that were expanded above 0.001.

Trimming left V 2 bases short and J 6 bases short, with 13 bases between. This CDR3 is 15 amino acids long. Regions amplified from RNA transcripts were the TCR beta CDR3 regions. A first-round RT-PCR of the TCR CDR3 used the HTBI primer set. From the multiplex PCR reads, TCRdb called clonotypes with MiXCR, one entry per CDR3 protein. The sample has 250,000 to 350,000 distinct CDR3 sequences; roughly 15% are singletons. This clonotype was obtained from a man aged 25-45 years with Graves' hyperthyroidism. The V call is TRBV12-3 or TRBV12-4, the J call TRBJ1-4, with TRBD1 as a possible D gene (6 bases). Material for sequencing was blood. The CDR3 bases are TGTGCCAGCAGTTTATCAGGGGCAGGGGATGAAAAACTGTTTTTT. Its protein product is CASSLSGAGDEKLFF.